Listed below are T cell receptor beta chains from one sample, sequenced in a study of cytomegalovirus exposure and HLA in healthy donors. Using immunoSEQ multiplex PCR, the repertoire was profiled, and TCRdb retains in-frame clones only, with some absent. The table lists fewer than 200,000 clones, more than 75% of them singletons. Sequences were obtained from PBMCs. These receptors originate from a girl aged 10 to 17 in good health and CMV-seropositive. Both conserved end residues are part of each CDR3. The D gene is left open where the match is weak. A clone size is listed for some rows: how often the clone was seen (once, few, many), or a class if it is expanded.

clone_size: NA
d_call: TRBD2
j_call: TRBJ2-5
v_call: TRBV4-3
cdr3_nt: TGCGCCAGCAGCCAAGTAGGGACTAGCGGGGAAGAGACCCAGTACTTC
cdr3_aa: CASSQVGTSGEETQYF

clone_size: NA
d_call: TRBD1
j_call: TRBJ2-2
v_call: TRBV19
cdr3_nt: TGTGCCAGTACCCCGACAGGGCCCAACACCGGGGAGCTGTTTTTT
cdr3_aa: CASTPTGPNTGELFF

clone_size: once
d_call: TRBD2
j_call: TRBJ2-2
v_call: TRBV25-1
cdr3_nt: TGTGCCAGCAGTGTTCGACTAGCGGGGGGGCCAAACACCGGGGAGCTGTTTTTT
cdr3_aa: CASSVRLAGGPNTGELFF

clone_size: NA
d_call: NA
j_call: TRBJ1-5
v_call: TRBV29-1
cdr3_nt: TGCAGCGCTCTACAGGGCCGGAGTCAGCCCCAGCATTTT
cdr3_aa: CSALQGRSQPQHF

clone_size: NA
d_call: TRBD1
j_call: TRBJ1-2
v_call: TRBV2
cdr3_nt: TGTGCCAGCAGTGAACGGCAGGGGGATCTCTTGCCCTATGGCTACACCTTC
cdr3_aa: CASSERQGDLLPYGYTF

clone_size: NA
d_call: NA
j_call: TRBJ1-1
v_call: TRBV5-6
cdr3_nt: TGTGCCAGCAGCTTACCCCAAGGGGCGAACACTGAAGCTTTCTTT
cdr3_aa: CASSLPQGANTEAFF

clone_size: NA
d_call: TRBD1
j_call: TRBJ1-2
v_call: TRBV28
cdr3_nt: TGTGCCAGCAGTTTAACGGACAGGGGGCTTAGCTACACCTTC
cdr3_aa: CASSLTDRGLSYTF

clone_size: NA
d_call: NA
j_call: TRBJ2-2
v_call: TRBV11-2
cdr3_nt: TGTGCCAGAACGGGAGTAAAGAACACCGGGGAGCTGTTTTTT
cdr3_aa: CARTGVKNTGELFF

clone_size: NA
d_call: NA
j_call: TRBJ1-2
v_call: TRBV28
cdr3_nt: TGTGCCAGCATTGGAGGGGAGTCCATAGTGATGGCTATAAACTCCCTTAACTATGGCTACACCTTC
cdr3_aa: CASIGGESIVMAINSLNYGYTF

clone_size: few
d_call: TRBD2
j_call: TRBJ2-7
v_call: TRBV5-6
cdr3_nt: TGTGCCAGCAGCAAAGGACTAGCGGGGGGCCCCTCCTACGAGCAGTACTTC
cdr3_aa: CASSKGLAGGPSYEQYF

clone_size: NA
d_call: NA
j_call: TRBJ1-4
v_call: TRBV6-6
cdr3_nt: TGTGCCACCGTGCGGGGGAGGGGGGGTGAAAAACTGTTTTTT
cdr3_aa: CATVRGRGGEKLFF

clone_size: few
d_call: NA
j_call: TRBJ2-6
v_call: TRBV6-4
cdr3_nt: TGTGCCAGCAGTGGATCGAGCTCTGGGGCCAACGTCCTGACTTTC
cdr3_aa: CASSGSSSGANVLTF

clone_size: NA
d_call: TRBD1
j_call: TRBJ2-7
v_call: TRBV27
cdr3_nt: TGTGCCAGCAGTCCAGCGACAGGGGGGTATGGCGAGCAGTACTTC
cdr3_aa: CASSPATGGYGEQYF

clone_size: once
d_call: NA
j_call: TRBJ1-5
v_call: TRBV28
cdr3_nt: TGTGCCAGCGGGTCCTCGGCGGTTAGCAATCAGCCCCAGCATTTT
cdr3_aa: CASGSSAVSNQPQHF

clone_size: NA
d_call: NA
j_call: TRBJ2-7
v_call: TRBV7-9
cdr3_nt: TGTGCCAGCAACGACGGGAGACTCTCCTACGAGCAGTACTTC
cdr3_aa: CASNDGRLSYEQYF

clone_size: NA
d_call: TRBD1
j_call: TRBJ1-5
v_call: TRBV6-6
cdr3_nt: TGTGCCAGCAGAATTGGGACAGGCGGTCAGCCCCAGCATTTT
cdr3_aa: CASRIGTGGQPQHF

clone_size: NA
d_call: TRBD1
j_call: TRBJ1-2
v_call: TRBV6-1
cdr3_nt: TGTGCCAGCAGTCCGGCCGGGACAGGGGCTTATGACTACACCTTC
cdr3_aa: CASSPAGTGAYDYTF

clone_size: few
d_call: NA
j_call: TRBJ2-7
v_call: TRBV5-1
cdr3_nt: TGCGCCAGCAGCTTGTCCGTTTACGAGCAGTACTTC
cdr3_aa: CASSLSVYEQYF

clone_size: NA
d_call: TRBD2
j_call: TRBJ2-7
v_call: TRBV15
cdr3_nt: TGTGCCACCAGCAGGCTTGGGACTAGCGGGGTCAACTACGAGCAGTACTTC
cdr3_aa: CATSRLGTSGVNYEQYF

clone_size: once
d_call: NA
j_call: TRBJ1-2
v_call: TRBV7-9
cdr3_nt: TGTGCCAGCAGCTTAGGGTGGACCAGGGGAGGGGGTAACTATGGCTACACCTTC
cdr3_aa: CASSLGWTRGGGNYGYTF

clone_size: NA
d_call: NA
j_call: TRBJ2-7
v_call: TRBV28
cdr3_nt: TGTGCCAGCAGTTTACAGGGGTTGTCCTACGAGCAGTACTTC
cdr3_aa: CASSLQGLSYEQYF

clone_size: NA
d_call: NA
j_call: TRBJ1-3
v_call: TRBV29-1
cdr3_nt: TGCAGCGTTGAATACCCGGTCGGGGGGAACACCATATATTTT
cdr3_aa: CSVEYPVGGNTIYF

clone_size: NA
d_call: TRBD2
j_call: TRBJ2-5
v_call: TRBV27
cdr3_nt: TGTGCCAGCAGTTCAGGCGGGGGGACGGAGACCCAGTACTTC
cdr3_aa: CASSSGGGTETQYF

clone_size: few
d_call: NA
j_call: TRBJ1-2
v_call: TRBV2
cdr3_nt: TGTGCCAGCAGTCCCGAGTCGGGTCTGGGGGCTGAAGTCTACACCTTC
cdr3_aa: CASSPESGLGAEVYTF

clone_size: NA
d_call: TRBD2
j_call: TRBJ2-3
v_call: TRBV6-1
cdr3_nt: TGTGCCAGCAGTGTCGGACTAGCGGGGACTATGGATACGCAGTATTTT
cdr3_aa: CASSVGLAGTMDTQYF

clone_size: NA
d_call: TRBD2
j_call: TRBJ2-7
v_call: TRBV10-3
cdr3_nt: TGTGCCATCAGGCCCACTAGCGGGAGATATTACGAGCAGTACTTC
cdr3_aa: CAIRPTSGRYYEQYF

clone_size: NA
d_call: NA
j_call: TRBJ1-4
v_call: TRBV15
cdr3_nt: TGTGCCACCAGCACGACAGGCGGCTTTAATGAAAAACTGTTTTTT
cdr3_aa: CATSTTGGFNEKLFF

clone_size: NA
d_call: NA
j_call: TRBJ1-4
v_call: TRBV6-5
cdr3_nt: TGTGCCAGCAGTTCCACGGGGGAAAAACTGCTTTTT
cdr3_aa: CASSSTGEKLLF

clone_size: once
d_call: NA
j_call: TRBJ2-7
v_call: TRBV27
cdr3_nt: TGTGCCAGCAGTTTAAGGGGTGGGTTCCTCTACGAGCAGTACTTC
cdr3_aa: CASSLRGGFLYEQYF

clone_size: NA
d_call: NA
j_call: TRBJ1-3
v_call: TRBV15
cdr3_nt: TGTGCCACCAGCGGCCGACAGTCCTACTCTGGAAACACCATATATTTT
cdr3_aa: CATSGRQSYSGNTIYF

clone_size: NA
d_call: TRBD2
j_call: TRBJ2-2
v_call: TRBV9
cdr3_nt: TGTGCCAGCAGCGTAGCGGGGGGGGCCCCCGGGGAGCTGTTTTTT
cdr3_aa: CASSVAGGAPGELFF

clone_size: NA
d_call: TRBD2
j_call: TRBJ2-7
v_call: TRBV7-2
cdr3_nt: TGTGCCAGCACTCCGGGACTAGCGGGGGGGCCCTCCTACGAGCAGTACTTC
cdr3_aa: CASTPGLAGGPSYEQYF

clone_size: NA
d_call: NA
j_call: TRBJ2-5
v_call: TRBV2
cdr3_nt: TGTGCCAGCAGTGATGTCAGGGGAGAAGAGACCCAGTACTTC
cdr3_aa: CASSDVRGEETQYF

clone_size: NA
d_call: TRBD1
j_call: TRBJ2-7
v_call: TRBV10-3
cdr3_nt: TGTGCCATCAGTGAGAGGCGGGGACAGGGTAATGGAGGCGACGAGCAGTACTTC
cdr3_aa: CAISERRGQGNGGDEQYF

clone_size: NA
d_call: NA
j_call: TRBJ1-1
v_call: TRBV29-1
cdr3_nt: TGCAGCGCTCCAGGCGAGGGGAACACTGAAGCTTTCTTT
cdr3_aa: CSAPGEGNTEAFF

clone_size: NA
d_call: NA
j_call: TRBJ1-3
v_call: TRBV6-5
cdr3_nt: TGTGCCAGCAGACCCGGGACACGTGGAAACACCATATATTTT
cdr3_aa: CASRPGTRGNTIYF

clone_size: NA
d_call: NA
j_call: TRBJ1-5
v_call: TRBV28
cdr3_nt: TGTGCCAGCACTAGGGGTGGACAGCCCCAGCATTTT
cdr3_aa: CASTRGGQPQHF

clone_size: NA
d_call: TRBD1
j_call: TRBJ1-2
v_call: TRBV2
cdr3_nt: TGTGCCAGCAGAGCGACGACAGGGAAAGATGGCTACACCTTC
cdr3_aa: CASRATTGKDGYTF

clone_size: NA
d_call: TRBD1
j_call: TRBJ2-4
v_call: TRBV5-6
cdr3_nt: TGTGCCAGCAGCACCTCGACAGGGGCCAAAAACATTCAGTACTTC
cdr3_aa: CASSTSTGAKNIQYF

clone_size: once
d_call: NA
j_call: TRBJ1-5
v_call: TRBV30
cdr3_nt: TGTGCCTGGGGGGAGGGTCTCCAGCCCCAGCATTTT
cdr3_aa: CAWGEGLQPQHF

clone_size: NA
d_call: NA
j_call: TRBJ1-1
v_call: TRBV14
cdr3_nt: TGTGCCAGCAGCCTCCTCACAGACACTGAAGCTTTCTTT
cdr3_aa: CASSLLTDTEAFF

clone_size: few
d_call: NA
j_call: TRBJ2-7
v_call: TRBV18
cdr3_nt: TGTGCCAGCTCACAGGACAGCTACGAGCAGTACTTC
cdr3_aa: CASSQDSYEQYF

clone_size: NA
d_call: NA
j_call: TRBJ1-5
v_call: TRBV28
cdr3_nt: TGTGCCAGCAGTTCTCACCAGGGCAATCAGCCCCAGCATTTT
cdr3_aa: CASSSHQGNQPQHF

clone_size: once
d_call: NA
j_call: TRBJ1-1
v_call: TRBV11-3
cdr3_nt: TGTGCCAGCAGCTTAGATCCTGACACTGAAGCTTTCTTT
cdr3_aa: CASSLDPDTEAFF

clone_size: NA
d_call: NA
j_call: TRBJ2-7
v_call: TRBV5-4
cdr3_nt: TGTGCCAGCAGCCCGGGGTGGGCCTACGAGCAGTACTTC
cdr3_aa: CASSPGWAYEQYF

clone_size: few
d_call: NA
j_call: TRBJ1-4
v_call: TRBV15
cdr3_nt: TGTGCCACCAGCAGAGATTGGCAGGGAGAAAAACTGTTTTTT
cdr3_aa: CATSRDWQGEKLFF

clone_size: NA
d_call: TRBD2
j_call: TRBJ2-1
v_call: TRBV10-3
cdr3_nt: TGTGCCATCAGTGTAGAGGCTAGCGGGTGGCTCCCCTATGAGCAGTTCTTC
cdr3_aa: CAISVEASGWLPYEQFF

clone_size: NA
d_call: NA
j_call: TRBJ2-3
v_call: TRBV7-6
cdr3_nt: TGTGCCAGCAGCCTGGGGGGAACCACAGATACGCAGTATTTT
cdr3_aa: CASSLGGTTDTQYF

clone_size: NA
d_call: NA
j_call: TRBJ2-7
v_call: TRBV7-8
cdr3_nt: TGTGCCAGCAGCTTAGGAAGGGGTCCCTACGAGCAGTACTTC
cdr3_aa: CASSLGRGPYEQYF

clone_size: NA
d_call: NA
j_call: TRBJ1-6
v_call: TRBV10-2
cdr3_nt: TGCGCCAGCAGCTTACGACAGTTCCTTAATTCACCCCTCCACTTT
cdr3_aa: CASSLRQFLNSPLHF

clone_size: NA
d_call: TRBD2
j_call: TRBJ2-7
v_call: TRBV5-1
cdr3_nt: TGCGCCAGCAGCGTGCCCGCGGGAGCAAGCGACGAGCAGTACTTC
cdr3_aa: CASSVPAGASDEQYF

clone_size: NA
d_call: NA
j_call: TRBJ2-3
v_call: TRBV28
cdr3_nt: TGTGCCAGCAGTTTCAGCGGGCATAGCACAGATACGCAGTATTTT
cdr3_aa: CASSFSGHSTDTQYF

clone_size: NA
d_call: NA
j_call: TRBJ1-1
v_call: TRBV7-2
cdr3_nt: TGTGCCAGCATGGGGGGGCCGAGGACTGAAGCTTTCTTT
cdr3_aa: CASMGGPRTEAFF

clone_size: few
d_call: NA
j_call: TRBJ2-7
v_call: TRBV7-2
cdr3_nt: TGTGCCAGCAGCCCACCGCGGTCGTCACTAGTATACGAGCAGTACTTC
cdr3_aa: CASSPPRSSLVYEQYF

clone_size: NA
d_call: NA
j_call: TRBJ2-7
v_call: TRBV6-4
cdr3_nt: TGTGCCAGCAGTGAGGGGACTTTCCGACGCTACGAGCAGTACTTC
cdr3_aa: CASSEGTFRRYEQYF

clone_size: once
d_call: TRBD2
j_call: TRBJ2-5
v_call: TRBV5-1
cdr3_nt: TGCGCCAGCAGCTTGGCCGGTCTAGCGGGGACAGAGACCCAGTACTTC
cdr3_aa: CASSLAGLAGTETQYF

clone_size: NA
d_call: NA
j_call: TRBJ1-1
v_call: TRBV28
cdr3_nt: TGTGCCAGCAGTTCCTCAACCGGACAGCCTGAAGCTTTCTTT
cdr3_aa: CASSSSTGQPEAFF

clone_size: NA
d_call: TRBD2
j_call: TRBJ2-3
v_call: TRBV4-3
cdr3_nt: TGCGCCAGCAGCCAGTACAGATCGCCGGGACTAGCTTCTAGCACAGATACGCAGTATTTT
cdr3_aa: CASSQYRSPGLASSTDTQYF

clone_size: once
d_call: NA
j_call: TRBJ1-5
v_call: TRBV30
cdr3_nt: TGTGCCTGGAGTGTCGGAGATCAGCCCCAGCATTTT
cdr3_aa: CAWSVGDQPQHF